Sequencing of this TCR beta chain was carried out in a study of blood T cell repertoires in COVID-19. Study-wide background: Nucleic acid was either cDNA or gDNA, and it came from T cells, B-cell-depleted T cells, or PBMCs.

The table came from immunoSEQ multiplex PCR; TCRdb's copy has only in-frame clones and leaves some out. The data show under 400,000 clones, 70% to 90% seen once. Germline assignment: CDR1 SGHAT and CDR2 FQNNGV. Trimming shortened V by 3 bases and J by 10 bases, and 12 bases separated the two germline ends. The CDR3 contains 13 residues. This TCR came from a man aged 35-49 years in a cohort exposed to, infected with or recovered from COVID-19 (not recorded which). The chain carries TRBV11-2 and TRBJ1-4; D unclear. Input material: PBMCs or T cells enriched from blood (not recorded which). For the CDR3, the DNA is TGTGCCAGCAGCTTGGCAGAGGCGGGAAAACTGTTTTTT. It yields the protein CASSLAEAGKLFF.